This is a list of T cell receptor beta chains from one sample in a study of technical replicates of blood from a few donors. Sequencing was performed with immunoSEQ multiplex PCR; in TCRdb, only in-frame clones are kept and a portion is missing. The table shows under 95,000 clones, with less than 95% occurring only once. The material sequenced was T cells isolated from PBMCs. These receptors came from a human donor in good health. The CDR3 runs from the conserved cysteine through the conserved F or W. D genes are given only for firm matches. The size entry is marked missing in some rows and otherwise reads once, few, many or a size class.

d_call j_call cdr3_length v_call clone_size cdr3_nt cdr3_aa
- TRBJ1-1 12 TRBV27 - TGTGCCAGCAAAGGGGTCCACACTGAAGCTTTCTTT CASKGVHTEAFF
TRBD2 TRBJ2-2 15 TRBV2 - TGTGCCAGCAGTGAACTAGCGGCCAGCACCGGGGAGCTGTTTTTT CASSELAASTGELFF
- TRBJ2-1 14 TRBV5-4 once TGTGCCAGCAGCTTGCCGAGCTCCTACAATGAGCAGTTCTTC CASSLPSSYNEQFF
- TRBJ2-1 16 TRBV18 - TGTGCCAGCTCACCAGGGGTTCGGGGCTCCTACAATGAGCAGTTCTTC CASSPGVRGSYNEQFF
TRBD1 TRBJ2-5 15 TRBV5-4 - TGTGCCAGCAGCTCCGGGACAGGGGGCATAGAGACCCAGTACTTC CASSSGTGGIETQYF
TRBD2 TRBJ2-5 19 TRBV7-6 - TGTGCCAGCAGCTTAAGGGCAGGGCTAGCGGATAAACACCAAGAGACCCAGTACTTC CASSLRAGLADKHQETQYF
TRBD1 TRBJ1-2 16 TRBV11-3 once TGTGCCAGCAGCTGGGCCGGGACAGACCTTAACTATGGCTACACCTTC CASSWAGTDLNYGYTF
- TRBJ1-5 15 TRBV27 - TGTGCCAGCAGCCCCGGGACACGGGAGGATCAGCCCCAGCATTTT CASSPGTREDQPQHF
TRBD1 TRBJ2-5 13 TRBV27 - TGTGCCAGCAGTACCGGACAGGATGGGACCCAGTACTTC CASSTGQDGTQYF
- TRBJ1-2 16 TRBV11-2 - TGTGCCAGCAGACATGGGGGTCGGGGGACTACGGAAGGCTACACCTTC CASRHGGRGTTEGYTF
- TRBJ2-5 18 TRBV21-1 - TGTGCCAGCAGCAAAAAGAGTAAACAGGGAGCGGAAGGTGAGACCCAGTACTTC CASSKKSKQGAEGETQYF
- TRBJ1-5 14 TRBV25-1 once TGTGCCAGCAGTGAAGGACACCCAAATCAGCCCCAGCATTTT CASSEGHPNQPQHF
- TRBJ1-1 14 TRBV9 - TGTGCCAGCAGCGTAGAGGGAGTTAACACTGAAGCTTTCTTT CASSVEGVNTEAFF
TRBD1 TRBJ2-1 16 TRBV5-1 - TGCGCCAGCAGCTTGGGCAGGGGGCGGACCTACAATGAGCAGTTCTTC CASSLGRGRTYNEQFF
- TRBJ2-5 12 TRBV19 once TGTGCCAGTAGCGGGGGCCAAGAGACCCAGTACTTC CASSGGQETQYF
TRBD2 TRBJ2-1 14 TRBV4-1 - TGCGCCAGCAGCCAAGGGCCAGCGGGAGATGAGCAGTTCTTC CASSQGPAGDEQFF
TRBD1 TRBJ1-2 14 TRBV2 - TGTGCCAGCAGAGTCGGACAGGGGTTCTATGGCTACACCTTC CASRVGQGFYGYTF
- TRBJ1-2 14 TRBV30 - TGTGCCTGCCATCAGGGCAGGGTGGGCTATGGCTACACCTTC CACHQGRVGYGYTF
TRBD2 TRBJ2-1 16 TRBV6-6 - TGTGCCAGCAGTTACTCCCGGGCGGGGGGAGACAATGAGCAGTTCTTC CASSYSRAGGDNEQFF
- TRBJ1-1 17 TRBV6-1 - TGTGCCAGCAGTGAAGGTTACAGGGTTGGTGGATACACTGAAGCTTTCTTT CASSEGYRVGGYTEAFF
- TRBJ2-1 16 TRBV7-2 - TGTGCCAGCAGCTTAGATGGGCGCCGCTCCTACAATGAGCAGTTCTTC CASSLDGRRSYNEQFF
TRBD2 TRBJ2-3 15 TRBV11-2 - TGTGCCAGCAGCTTAATCGGGGGGTTCACAGATACGCAGTATTTT CASSLIGGFTDTQYF
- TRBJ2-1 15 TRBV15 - TGTGCCACCAGCATTCCCGGGAGCTCCTACAATGAGCAGTTCTTC CATSIPGSSYNEQFF
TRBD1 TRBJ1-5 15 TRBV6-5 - TGTGCCAGCAGTTGGTCAAGGACAGGGGGTCAGCCCCAGCATTTT CASSWSRTGGQPQHF
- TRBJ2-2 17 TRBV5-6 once TGTGCCAGCAGCTTGAGGGTGGGAGACCCTTTCACCGGGGAGCTGTTTTTT CASSLRVGDPFTGELFF
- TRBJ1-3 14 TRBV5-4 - TGTGCCAGCAGCCTGGGTTACTCTGGAAACACCATATATTTT CASSLGYSGNTIYF
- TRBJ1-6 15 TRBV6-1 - TGTGCCAGCAGTGAAGGAGGCAGGGTAGATTCACCCCTCCACTTT CASSEGGRVDSPLHF
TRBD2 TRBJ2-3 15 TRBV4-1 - TGCGCCAGCAGTTACCTTAGCGGGAGTACAGATACGCAGTATTTT CASSYLSGSTDTQYF
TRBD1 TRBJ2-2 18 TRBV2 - TGTGCCAGCAGTGAAGCCCCGGGACAGGGGGCGCGTACCGGGGAGCTGTTTTTT CASSEAPGQGARTGELFF
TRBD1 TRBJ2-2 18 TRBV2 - TGTGCCAGCAGCGGAAGCGGGGGACAGGGGCGTCGTACCGGGGAGCTGTTTTTT CASSGSGGQGRRTGELFF
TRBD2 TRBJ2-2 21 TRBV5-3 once TGTGCCAGAAGCTTCGTTTTGTTCGGGACTAGCGGGACCACGAACACCGGGGAGCTGTTTTTT CARSFVLFGTSGTTNTGELFF
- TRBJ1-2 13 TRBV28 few TGTGCCAGCAGTATTACCGGGGATTTCGGCTACACCTTC CASSITGDFGYTF
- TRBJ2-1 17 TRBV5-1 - TGCGCCAGCAGCTTGGGGACTACCGAAACTTCCTACAATGAGCAGTTCTTC CASSLGTTETSYNEQFF
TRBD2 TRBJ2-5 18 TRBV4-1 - TGCGCCAGCAGCCATCCTAAGATGGGGACGGGGGGTAGTGAGACCCAGTACTTC CASSHPKMGTGGSETQYF
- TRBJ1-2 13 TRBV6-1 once TGTGCCAGCAGTGAAGGCGGGATCTATGGCTACACCTTC CASSEGGIYGYTF
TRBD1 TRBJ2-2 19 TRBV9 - TGTGCCAGCAGCGCTAAACAGGGGATGGGGATCGCGAACACCGGGGAGCTGTTTTTT CASSAKQGMGIANTGELFF
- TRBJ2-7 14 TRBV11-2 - TGTGCCAGCAGCTTAAGGGGTCCCCCCTACGAGCAGTACTTC CASSLRGPPYEQYF
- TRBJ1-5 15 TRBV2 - TGTGCCAGCAGTGAAGCGGGGGAGGGGAATCAGCCCCAGCATTTT CASSEAGEGNQPQHF
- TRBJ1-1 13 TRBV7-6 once TGTGCCAGCAGGGCCAGGGAATCCGCTGAAGCTTTCTTT CASRARESAEAFF
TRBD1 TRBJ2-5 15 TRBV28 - TGTGCCAGCAGTTTCGGGATACAGGGGGCTGAGACCCAGTACTTC CASSFGIQGAETQYF
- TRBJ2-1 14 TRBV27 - TGTGCCAGCAGTTGGGCGGGGGCCCTAAATGAGCAGTTCTTC CASSWAGALNEQFF
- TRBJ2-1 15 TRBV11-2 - TGTGCCAGCAGCCCCCTCCGGGGGACCTACAATGAGCAGTTCTTC CASSPLRGTYNEQFF
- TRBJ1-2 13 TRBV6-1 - TGTGCCAGCAGTGAATCGGGAGACTATGGCTACACCTTC CASSESGDYGYTF
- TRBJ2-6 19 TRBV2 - TGTGCCAGCAGTGAAGCGGGTGGAGGACTGATCTCTGGGGCCAACGTCCTGACTTTC CASSEAGGGLISGANVLTF
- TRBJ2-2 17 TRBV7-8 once TGTGCCAGCAGCTTAGCAGCGGCCCAGAGAAACACCGGGGAGCTGTTTTTT CASSLAAAQRNTGELFF
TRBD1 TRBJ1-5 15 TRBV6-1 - TGTGCCAGCAGTGAAGGGGGACAGGTCAATCAGCCCCAGCATTTT CASSEGGQVNQPQHF
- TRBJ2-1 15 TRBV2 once TGTGCCAGCAGACGACTCGGAAGCTCCTACAATGAGCAGTTCTTC CASRRLGSSYNEQFF
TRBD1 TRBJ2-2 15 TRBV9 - TGTGCCAGCAGCGCAGACAGGGGGCACACCGGGGAGCTGTTTTTT CASSADRGHTGELFF
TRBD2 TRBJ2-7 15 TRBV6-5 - TGTGCCAGCAGTTACGATAGCGGGAGTTCGTACGAGCAGTACTTC CASSYDSGSSYEQYF
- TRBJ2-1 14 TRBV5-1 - TGCGCCAGCAGCTTGGACAGGGAGATAAATGAGCAGTTCTTC CASSLDREINEQFF
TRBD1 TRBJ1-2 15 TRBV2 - TGTGCCAGCAGTGAATACAGGGGGGGTCAGTATGGCTACACCTTC CASSEYRGGQYGYTF